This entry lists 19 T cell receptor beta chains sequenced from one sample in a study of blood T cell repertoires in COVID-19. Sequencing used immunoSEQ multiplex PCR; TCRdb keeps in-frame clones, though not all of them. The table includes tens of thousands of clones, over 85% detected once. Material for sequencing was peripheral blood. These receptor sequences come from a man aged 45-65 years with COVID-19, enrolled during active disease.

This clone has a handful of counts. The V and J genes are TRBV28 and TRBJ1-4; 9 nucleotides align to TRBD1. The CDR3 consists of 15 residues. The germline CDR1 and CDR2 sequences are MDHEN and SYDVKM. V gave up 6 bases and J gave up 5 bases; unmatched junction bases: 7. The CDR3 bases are TGTGCCAGCAGCTCCGGACAGGGGCCGAATGAAAAACTGTTTTTT. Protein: CASSSGQGPNEKLFF.

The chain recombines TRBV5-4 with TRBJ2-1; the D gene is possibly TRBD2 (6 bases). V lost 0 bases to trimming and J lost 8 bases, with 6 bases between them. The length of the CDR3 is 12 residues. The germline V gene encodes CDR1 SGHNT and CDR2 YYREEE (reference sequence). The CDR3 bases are TGTGCCAGCAGCTTGGCGGGAGATGAGCAGTTCTTC. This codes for CASSLAGDEQFF. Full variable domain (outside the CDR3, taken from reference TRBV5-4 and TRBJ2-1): ETGVTQSPTHLIKTRGQQVTLRCSSQSGHNTVSWYQQALGQGPQFIFQYYREEENGRGNFPPRFSGLQFPNYSSELNVNALELDDSALYLCASSLAGDEQFFGPGTRLTVL.

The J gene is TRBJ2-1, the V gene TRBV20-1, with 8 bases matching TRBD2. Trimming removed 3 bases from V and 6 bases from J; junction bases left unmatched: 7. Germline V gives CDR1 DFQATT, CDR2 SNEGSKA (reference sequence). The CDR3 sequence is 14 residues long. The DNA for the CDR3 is TGCAGTGCTAGTCAACTAGCGGATACCAATGAGCAGTTCTTC. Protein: CSASQLADTNEQFF.

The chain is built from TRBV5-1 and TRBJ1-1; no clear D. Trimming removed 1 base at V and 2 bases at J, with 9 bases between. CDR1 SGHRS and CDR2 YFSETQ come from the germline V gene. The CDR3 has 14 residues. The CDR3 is CASSLSDLNTEAFF. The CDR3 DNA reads TGCGCCAGCAGCTTGAGCGACCTCAACACTGAAGCTTTCTTT. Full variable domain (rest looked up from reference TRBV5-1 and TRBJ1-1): KAGVTQTPRYLIKTRGQQVTLSCSPISGHRSVSWYQQTPGQGLQFLFEYFSETQRNKGNFPGRFSGRQFSNSRSEMNVSTLELGDSALYLCASSLSDLNTEAFFGQGTRLTVV.

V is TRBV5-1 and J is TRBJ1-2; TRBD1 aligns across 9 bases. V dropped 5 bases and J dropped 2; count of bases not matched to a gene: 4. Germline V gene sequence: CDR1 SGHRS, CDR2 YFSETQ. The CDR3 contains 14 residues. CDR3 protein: CASRMGQGNYGYTF. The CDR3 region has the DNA TGCGCCAGCAGGATGGGACAGGGCAACTATGGCTACACCTTC. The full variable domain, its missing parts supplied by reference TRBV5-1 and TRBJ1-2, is KAGVTQTPRYLIKTRGQQVTLSCSPISGHRSVSWYQQTPGQGLQFLFEYFSETQRNKGNFPGRFSGRQFSNSRSEMNVSTLELGDSALYLCASRMGQGNYGYTFGSGTRLTVV.

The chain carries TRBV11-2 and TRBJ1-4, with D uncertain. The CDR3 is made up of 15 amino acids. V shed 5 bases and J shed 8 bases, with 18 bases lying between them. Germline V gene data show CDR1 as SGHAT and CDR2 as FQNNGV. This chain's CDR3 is CASSPSWAGDEKLFF. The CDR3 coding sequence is TGTGCCAGCAGCCCCAGTTGGGCAGGCGACGAAAAACTGTTTTTT.

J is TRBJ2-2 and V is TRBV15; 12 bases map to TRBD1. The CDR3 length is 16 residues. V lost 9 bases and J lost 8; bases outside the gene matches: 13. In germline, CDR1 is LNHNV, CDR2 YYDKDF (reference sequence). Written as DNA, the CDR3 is TGTGCCACTCGAGAACCGGGACAGGGGGCGGCGGGGGAGCTGTTTTTT. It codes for CATREPGQGAAGELFF.

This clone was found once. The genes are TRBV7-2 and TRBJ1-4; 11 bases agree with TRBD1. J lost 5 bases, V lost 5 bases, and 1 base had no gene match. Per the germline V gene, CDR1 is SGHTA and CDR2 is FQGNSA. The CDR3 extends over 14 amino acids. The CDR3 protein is CASSRDRGNEKLFF. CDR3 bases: TGTGCCAGCAGCCGGGACAGGGGGAATGAAAAACTGTTTTTT.

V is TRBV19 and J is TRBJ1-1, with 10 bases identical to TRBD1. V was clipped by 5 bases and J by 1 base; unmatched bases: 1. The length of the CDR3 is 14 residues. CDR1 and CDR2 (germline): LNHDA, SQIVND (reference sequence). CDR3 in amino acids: CASSRQGANTEAFF. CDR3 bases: TGTGCCAGTAGTCGACAGGGGGCGAACACTGAAGCTTTCTTT.

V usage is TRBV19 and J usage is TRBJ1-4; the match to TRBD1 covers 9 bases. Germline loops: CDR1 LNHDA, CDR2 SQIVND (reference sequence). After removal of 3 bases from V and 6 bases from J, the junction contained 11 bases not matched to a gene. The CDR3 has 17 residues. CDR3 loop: CASSIGFTGGIYEKLFF. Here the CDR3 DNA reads TGTGCCAGTAGTATCGGATTCACAGGGGGCATTTATGAAAAACTGTTTTTT. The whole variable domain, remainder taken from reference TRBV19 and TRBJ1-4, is DGGITQSPKYLFRKEGQNVTLSCEQNLNHDAMYWYRQDPGQGLRLIYYSQIVNDFQKGDIAEGYSVSREKKESFPLTVTSAQKNPTAFYLCASSIGFTGGIYEKLFFGSGTQLSVL.

CDR3 nucleotides: TGCAGTGCTACGCGGGCCTACGAGCAGTACTTC. Translating gives CSATRAYEQYF. The rearrangement uses TRBV20-1 and TRBJ2-7; perhaps TRBD2 as D (5 bases). The V end lost 4 bases, the J end lost 2 bases, and 6 bases lay between the germline ends. Germline values: CDR1 DFQATT, CDR2 SNEGSKA (reference sequence). This CDR3 contains 11 residues.

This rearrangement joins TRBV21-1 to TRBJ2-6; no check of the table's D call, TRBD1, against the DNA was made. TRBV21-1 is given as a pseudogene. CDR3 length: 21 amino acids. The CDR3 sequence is CASSKGVGTEISSSGANVLTF. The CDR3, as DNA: TGTGCCAGCAGCAAAGGGGTCGGGACAGAGATATCAAGCTCTGGGGCCAACGTCCTGACTTTC.

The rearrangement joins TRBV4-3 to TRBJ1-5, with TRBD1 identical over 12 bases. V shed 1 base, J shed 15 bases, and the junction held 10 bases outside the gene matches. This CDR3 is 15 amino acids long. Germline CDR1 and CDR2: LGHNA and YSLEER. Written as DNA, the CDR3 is TGCGCCAGCAGCCAAGCACCGGGACAGGGGGCAGTGATGCATTTT. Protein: CASSQAPGQGAVMHF.

CDR3 nucleotide sequence: TGTGCCAGCAGTGGTCGTCGGACAGGGTCTAACTATGGCTACACCTTC. Translating it yields CASSGRRTGSNYGYTF. This chain connects TRBV7-9 to TRBJ1-2; 8 positions match TRBD1. The J segment lost 0 bases and the V segment lost 6 bases, leaving 9 bases of the junction unmatched. From germline, CDR1 is SEHNR and CDR2 FQNEAQ (reference sequence). This CDR3 has 16 residues.

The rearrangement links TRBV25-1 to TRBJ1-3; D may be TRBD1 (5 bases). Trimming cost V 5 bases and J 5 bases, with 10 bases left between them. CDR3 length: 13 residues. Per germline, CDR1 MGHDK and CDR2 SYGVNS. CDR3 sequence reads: CASSSPGRNTIYF. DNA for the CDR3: TGTGCCAGCAGTTCTCCAGGGAGAAACACCATATATTTT.

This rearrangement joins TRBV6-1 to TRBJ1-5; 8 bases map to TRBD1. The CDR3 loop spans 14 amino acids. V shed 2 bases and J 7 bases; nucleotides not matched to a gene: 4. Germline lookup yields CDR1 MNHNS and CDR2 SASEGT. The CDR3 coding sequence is TGTGCCAGCAGTGAACAGGGGGCGGAACAGCCCCAGCATTTT. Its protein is CASSEQGAEQPQHF.

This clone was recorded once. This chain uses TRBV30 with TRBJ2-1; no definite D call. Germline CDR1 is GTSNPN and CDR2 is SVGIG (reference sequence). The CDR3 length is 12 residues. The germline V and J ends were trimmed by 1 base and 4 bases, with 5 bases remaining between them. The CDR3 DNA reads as TGTGCCTGGAGTGCAGATTACAATGAGCAGTTCTTC. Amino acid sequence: CAWSADYNEQFF.

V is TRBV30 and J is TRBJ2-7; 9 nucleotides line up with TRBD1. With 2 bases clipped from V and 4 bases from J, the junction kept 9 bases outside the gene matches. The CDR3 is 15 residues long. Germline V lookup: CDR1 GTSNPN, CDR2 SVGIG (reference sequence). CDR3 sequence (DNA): TGTGCCTGGAGTCCCGACAGGGGGTTAAATTACGAGCAGTACTTC. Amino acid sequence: CAWSPDRGLNYEQYF.

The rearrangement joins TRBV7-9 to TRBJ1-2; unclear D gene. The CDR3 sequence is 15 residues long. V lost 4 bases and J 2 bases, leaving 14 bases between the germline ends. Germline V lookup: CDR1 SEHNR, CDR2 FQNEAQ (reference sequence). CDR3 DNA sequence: TGTGCCAGCAGCTCGCATTTGACCGGGAACTATGGCTACACCTTC. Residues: CASSSHLTGNYGYTF.